These 5 T cell receptor beta chains were all obtained from the same sample, sequenced in a study of CD8+ T cells in alopecia areata. Reverse transcribed after extraction, RNA yielded cDNA as the sequencing template. Sequenced by immunoSEQ multiplex PCR; TCRdb stores in-frame clones only, minus some. This table has about 200,000 clones, more than 55% appearing once. Source material: CD8+ T cells sorted from blood. The receptors originated from a human donor in good health.

This clone was found once. The chain has TRBV2 and TRBJ1-2, with 7 bases identical to TRBD1. CDR3 length equals 14 residues. Trimming took 8 bases from V and 0 from J; bases not matched to a gene: 6. Germline V gives CDR1 SNHLY, CDR2 FYNNEI. In DNA, the CDR3 is TGTGCCAGCCTGGGGGGACAGACTAACTATGGCTACACCTTC. It encodes CASLGGQTNYGYTF.

This clone was counted only a few times. J is TRBJ2-7 and V is TRBV27; 8 positions agree with TRBD2. With 1 base clipped from V and 6 bases from J, the junction kept 11 bases outside the gene matches. Germline CDR1 and CDR2: MNHEY and SMNVEV (reference sequence). The CDR3 is 16 residues long. The CDR3 coding sequence is TGTGCCAGCAGTTTATTCCCCCGGGAGGGTAGCACCGAGCAGTACTTC. Its translation is CASSLFPREGSTEQYF.

The chain carries TRBV5-4 and TRBJ1-2; no firm D call. Germline V gene sequence: CDR1 SGHNT, CDR2 YYREEE (reference sequence). The V end lost 4 bases, the J end lost 2 bases, and 9 bases lay between the germline ends. The CDR3 spans 13 residues. CDR3: CASSPDGNYGYTF. DNA of the CDR3: TGTGCCAGCAGCCCTGACGGGAACTATGGCTACACCTTC. The full variable domain, with the rest looked up from reference TRBV5-4 and TRBJ1-2, is ETGVTQSPTHLIKTRGQQVTLRCSSQSGHNTVSWYQQALGQGPQFIFQYYREEENGRGNFPPRFSGLQFPNYSSELNVNALELDDSALYLCASSPDGNYGYTFGSGTRLTVV.

J is TRBJ1-5 and V is TRBV27; weak D call: TRBD1 (6 bases). Germline CDR1 and CDR2: MNHEY and SMNVEV (reference sequence). The CDR3 contains 16 residues. Trimming shortened V by 6 bases and J by 3 bases, and 18 bases separated the two germline ends. The CDR3 region is CASRLSWGGANQPQHF. The CDR3 DNA sequence: TGTGCCAGCAGACTTTCCTGGGGGGGGGCCAATCAGCCCCAGCATTTT.

This clone has just one count. The chain couples TRBV4-1 to TRBJ1-1; D perhaps matches TRBD1 (5 bases). CDR1 is MGHRA, CDR2 YSYEKL, per germline. Between the trimmed V and J ends, which lost 0 bases and 5 bases, there was a span of 13 bases. The CDR3 loop spans 15 amino acids. The chain's CDR3 is CASSQDPGRVTEAFF. The CDR3 nucleotides are TGCGCCAGCAGCCAAGATCCGGGGCGAGTTACTGAAGCTTTCTTT.